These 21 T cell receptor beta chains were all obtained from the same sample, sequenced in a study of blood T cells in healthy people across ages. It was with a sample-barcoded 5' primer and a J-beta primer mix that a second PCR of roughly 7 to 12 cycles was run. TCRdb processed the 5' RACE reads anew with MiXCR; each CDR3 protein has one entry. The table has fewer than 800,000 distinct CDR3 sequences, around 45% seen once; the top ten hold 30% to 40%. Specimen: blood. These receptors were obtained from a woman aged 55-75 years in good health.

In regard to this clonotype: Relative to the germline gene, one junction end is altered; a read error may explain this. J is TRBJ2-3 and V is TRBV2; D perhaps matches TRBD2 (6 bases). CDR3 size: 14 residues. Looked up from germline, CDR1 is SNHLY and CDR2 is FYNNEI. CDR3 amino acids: CASSGLGVADTRYF. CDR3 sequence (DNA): TGTGCCAGCAGTGGACTAGGTGTTGCAGATACGCGGTATTTT. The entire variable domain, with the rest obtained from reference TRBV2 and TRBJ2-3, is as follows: EPEVTQTPSHQVTQMGQEVILRCVPISNHLYFYWYRQILGQKVEFLVSFYNNEISEKSEIFDDQFSVERPDGSNFTLKIRSTKLEDSAMYFCASSGLGVADTRYFGPGTRLTVL.

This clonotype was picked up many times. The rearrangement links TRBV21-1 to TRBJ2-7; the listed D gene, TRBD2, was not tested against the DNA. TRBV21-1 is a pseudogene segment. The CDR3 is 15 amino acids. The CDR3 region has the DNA TGTGCCAGCACCCGTGGGGCGGGAGAGTTTGGCGAGCAGTACTTC. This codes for CASTRGAGEFGEQYF.

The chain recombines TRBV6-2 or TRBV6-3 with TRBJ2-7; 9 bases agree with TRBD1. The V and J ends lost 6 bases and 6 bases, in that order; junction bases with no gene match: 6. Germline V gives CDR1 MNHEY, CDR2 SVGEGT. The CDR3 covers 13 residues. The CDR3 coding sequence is TGTGCCAGCAGACGGGACAGGGCCAGCGAGCAGTACTTC. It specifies CASRRDRASEQYF.

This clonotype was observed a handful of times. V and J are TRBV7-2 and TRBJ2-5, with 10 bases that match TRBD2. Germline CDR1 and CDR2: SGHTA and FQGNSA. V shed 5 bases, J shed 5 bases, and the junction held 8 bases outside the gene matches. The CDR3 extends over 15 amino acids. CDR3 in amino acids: CASSAFLAGAETQYF. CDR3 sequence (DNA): TGTGCCAGCAGCGCCTTTCTAGCGGGAGCGGAGACCCAGTACTTC.

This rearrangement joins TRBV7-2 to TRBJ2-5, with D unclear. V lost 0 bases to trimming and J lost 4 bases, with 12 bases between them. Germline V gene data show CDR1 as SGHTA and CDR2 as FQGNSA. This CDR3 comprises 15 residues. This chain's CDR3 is CASSLATAFVETQYF. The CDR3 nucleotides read TGTGCCAGCAGCTTAGCCACAGCATTCGTAGAGACCCAGTACTTC.

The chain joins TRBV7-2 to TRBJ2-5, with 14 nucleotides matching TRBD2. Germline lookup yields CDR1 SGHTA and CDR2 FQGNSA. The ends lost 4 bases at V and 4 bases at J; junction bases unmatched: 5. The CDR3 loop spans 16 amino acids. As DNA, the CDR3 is TGTGCCAGCAGCTCCATGGGACTAGCGGGAGCAGAGACCCAGTACTTC. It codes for CASSSMGLAGAETQYF. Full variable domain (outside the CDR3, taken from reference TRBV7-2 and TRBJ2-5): GAGVSQSPSNKVTEKGKDVELRCDPISGHTALYWYRQSLGQGLEFLIYFQGNSAPDKSGLPSDRFSAERTGGSVSTLTIQRTQQEDSAVYLCASSSMGLAGAETQYFGPGTRLLVL.

The DNA for the CDR3 is TGCAGTGCTCCTTCACTAGCGGACTCCTACAATGAGCAGTTCTTC. Its protein product is CSAPSLADSYNEQFF. The chain combines TRBV20-1 with TRBJ2-1; 8 bases fit TRBD2. V was pared by 5 bases and J by 0 bases, with 6 bases of the junction left unmatched. Germline V lookup: CDR1 DFQATT, CDR2 SNEGSKA (reference sequence). This CDR3 spans 15 amino acids.

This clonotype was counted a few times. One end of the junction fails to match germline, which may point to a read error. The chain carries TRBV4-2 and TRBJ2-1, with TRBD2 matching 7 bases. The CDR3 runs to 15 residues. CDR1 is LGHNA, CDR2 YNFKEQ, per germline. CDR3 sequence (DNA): TGTGCCAGCAGCCAAGGGAGCGGGACTTACAATGAGCGGTTCTTC. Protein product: CASSQGSGTYNERFF.

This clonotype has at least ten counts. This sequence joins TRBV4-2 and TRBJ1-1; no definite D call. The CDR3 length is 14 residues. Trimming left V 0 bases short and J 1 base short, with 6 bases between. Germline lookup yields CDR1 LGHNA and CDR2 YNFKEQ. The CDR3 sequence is CASSQDRWNTEAFF. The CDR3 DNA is TGTGCCAGCAGCCAAGATCGCTGGAACACTGAAGCTTTCTTT.

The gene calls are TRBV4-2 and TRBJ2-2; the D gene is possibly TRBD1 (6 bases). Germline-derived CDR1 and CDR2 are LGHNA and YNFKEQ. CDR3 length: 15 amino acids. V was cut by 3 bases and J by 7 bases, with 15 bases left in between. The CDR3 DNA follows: TGTGCCAGCAGCCATTGGGACCAGGGGTACGGGGAGCTGTTTTTT. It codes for CASSHWDQGYGELFF.

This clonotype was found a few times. The CDR3 spells CASSLILAGPIDTQYF. CDR3 sequence (DNA): TGTGCCAGCAGCTTAATACTAGCGGGACCTATAGATACGCAGTATTTT. V and J are TRBV7-2 and TRBJ2-3; TRBD2 agrees at 10 bases. This CDR3 region has 16 residues. Germline CDR1 reads SGHTA; CDR2 reads FQGNSA. The J segment lost 5 bases and the V segment lost 2 bases, leaving 7 bases of the junction unmatched.

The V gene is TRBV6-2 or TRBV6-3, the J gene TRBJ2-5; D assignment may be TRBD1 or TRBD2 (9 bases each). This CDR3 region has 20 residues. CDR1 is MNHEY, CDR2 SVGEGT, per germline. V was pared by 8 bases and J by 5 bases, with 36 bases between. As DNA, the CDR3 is TGTGCCAGCGGCAAAGAGGCGGGACAGGGTAATAGCGGGAGTGTGGAGACCCAGTACTTC. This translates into CASGKEAGQGNSGSVETQYF.

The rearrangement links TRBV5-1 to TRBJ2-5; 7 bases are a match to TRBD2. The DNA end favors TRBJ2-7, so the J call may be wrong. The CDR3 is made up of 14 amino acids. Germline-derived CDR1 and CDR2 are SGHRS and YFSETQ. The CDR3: CASSRGAGMYEQYF. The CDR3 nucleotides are TGCGCCAGCAGTCGGGGAGCGGGAATGTACGAGCAGTACTTC.

The CDR3 sequence is CSAPTGFTDTQYF. The DNA for the CDR3 is TGCAGTGCACCTACAGGGTTCACAGATACGCAGTATTTT. J is TRBJ2-3 and V is TRBV20-1; D perhaps matches TRBD1 (6 bases). With 6 bases removed from V and 2 bases from J, the gap between germline ends came to 12 bases. This CDR3 spans 13 amino acids. Germline CDR1 reads DFQATT; CDR2 reads SNEGSKA (reference sequence).

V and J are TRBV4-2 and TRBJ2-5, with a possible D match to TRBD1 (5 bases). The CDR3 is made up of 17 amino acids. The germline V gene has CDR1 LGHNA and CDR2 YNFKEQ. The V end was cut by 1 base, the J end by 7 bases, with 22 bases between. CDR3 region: CASSQVSAGFGSGTQYF. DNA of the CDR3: TGTGCCAGCAGCCAAGTCTCCGCAGGGTTCGGGTCCGGGACCCAGTACTTC.

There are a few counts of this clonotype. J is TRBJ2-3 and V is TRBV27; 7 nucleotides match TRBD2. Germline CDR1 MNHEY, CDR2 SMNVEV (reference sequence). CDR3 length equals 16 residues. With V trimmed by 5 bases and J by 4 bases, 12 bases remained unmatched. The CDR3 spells CASSPAGGRGSDTQYF. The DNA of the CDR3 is TGTGCCAGCAGTCCCGCCGGCGGGAGAGGATCAGATACGCAGTATTTT.

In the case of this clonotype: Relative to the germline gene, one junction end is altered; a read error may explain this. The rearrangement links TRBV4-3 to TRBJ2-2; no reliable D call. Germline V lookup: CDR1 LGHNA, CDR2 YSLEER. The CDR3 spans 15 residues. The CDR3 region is CAGSQDWASNGELFF. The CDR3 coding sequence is TGCGCCGGCAGCCAAGATTGGGCTAGTAACGGGGAGCTGTTTTTT.

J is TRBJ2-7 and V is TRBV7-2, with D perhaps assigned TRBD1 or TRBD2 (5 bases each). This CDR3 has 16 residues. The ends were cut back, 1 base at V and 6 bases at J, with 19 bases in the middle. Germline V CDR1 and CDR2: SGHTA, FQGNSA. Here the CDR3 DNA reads TGTGCCAGCAGCTTAGACCTCGGTTTGGGACGGGGCGAGCAGTACTTC. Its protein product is CASSLDLGLGRGEQYF.

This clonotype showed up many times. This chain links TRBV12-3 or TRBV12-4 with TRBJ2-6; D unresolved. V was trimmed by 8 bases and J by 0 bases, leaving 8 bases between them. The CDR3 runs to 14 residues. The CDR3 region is CASSFSSGANVLTF. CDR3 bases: TGTGCCAGCTCATTTAGCTCTGGGGCCAACGTCCTGACTTTC.

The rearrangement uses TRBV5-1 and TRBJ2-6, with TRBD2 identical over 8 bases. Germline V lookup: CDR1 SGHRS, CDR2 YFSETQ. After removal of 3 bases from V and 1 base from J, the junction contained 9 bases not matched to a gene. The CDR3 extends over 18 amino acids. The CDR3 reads CASSWGSGSHSGANVLTF. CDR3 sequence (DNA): TGCGCCAGCAGCTGGGGGAGCGGGAGTCATTCTGGGGCCAACGTCCTGACTTTC.

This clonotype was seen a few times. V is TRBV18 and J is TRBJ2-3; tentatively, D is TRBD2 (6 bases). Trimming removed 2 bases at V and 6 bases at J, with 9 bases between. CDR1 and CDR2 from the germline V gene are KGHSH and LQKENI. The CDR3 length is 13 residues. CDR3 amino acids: CASSPRDLDTQYF. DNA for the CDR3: TGTGCCAGCTCACCAAGGGACTTGGATACGCAGTATTTT. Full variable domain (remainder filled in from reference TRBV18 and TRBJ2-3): NAGVMQNPRHLVRRRGQEARLRCSPMKGHSHVYWYRQLPEEGLKFMVYLQKENIIDESGMPKERFSAEFPKEGPSILRIQQVVRGDSAAYFCASSPRDLDTQYFGPGTRLTVL.